This record looks at one T cell receptor (beta chain) sequence and its context. Its specific antigen is unknown. Base qualities are not recorded, but no much larger clone differs from it by a single base. Trimmed from V: 4 bases; trimmed from J: 6 bases; junction bases lacking a gene match: 12. Measured from the cysteine to the phenylalanine, the CDR3 is 15 residues long. The retained sequence is limited to the CDR3, 45 bases, with the frame set at the first base. In the germline V gene (reference sequence), CDR1 corresponds to DFQATT and CDR2 to SNEGSKA. Donors were about 36 systemically healthy Caucasian individuals from Russia aged roughly 6 to 90 years. Each donor gave 8 to 10 milliliters of peripheral blood, drawn into EDTA-treated Vacutainer tubes. Ficoll-Paque density-gradient centrifugation was used to isolate PBMCs, with at least 6 million per sample. Trizol reagent was used to extract total RNA from PBMCs, with at least 6 micrograms per sample. Naive CD45RAhigh/CD27high T cell percentages were measured by flow cytometry on a PBMC aliquot from every donor.

The library came from 5' RACE. Sequencing relied on an Illumina HiSeq 2500. A second roughly 7 to 11 cycle PCR used a sample-barcoded 5' primer and a J-beta primer mix. A template-switch 5' adaptor carrying 12 random nucleotides introduced a unique molecular identifier onto each TCR beta cDNA molecule. Each sample yielded at least 2.5 million CDR3-containing paired-end reads. The Mint cDNA synthesis kit, primed by a TRBC-specific oligonucleotide, was used to synthesize first-strand cDNA from all RNA. Following uracil-DNA glycosylase treatment, a first 18-cycle PCR with universal primers M1SS and BC2_uni_R was performed on all cDNA. The study's own analysis went as follows. For normalization, 1 million high-quality reads were randomly selected from each sample, with every read carrying a distinct molecular identifier. Instead of being binned into consensus sequences, reads that shared molecular identifiers were thrown out. MiTCR, set to a Q25 quality threshold and the strictest error-elimination algorithm, was used for CDR3 identification, clonotype clustering and error correction. A nonparametric unseen species model using Euler transformation provided a lower-bound estimate of total TCR beta diversity. The raw public reads went through TCRdb reprocessing: fastp at Q25, MiXCR clone calling, in-frame beta chains kept. CDR3 protein sequences are deduplicated, and each keeps its most common genes and DNA. These V and J calls are TCRdb output, not the study's own analysis. The sample data list about 670,000 distinct CDR3 sequences, and approximately 40% of these were observed just once. Together, the top ten hold about 30% of the sample.

The data originate from a study of blood T cells in healthy people across ages (dated by TCRdb to about 2015). Broadly, across the study: In model experiments, template switching captured about one uniquely barcoded TCR beta cDNA molecule for every two T cells. The study measured age-related changes in TCR beta repertoire diversity using deep sequencing normalized with unique cDNA molecular identifiers. The donors were divided into four age groups: young (average around 15 years), middle-aged (about 39), aged (approximately 59) and long-lived (about 80). Donors of different ages were randomly distributed across sequencing lanes to avoid experimental bias. For two donors (one aged 18 to 29 and one aged 80 or older), the study analyzed two additional independent replicas of 1 million unique cDNA reads from the same blood draw.

Results and caveats for the whole study, not just this receptor: Observed TCR beta diversity per million T cells fell roughly linearly with age, and a significant reduction was already apparent by age around 36. Estimates of total diversity based on one million sequenced T cells were considered lower bounds and underestimates. The long-lived group showed more naive CD4+ T cells, fewer expanded clones and increased TCR diversity than the aged group, suggesting age selection. The CMV infection status of donors was not known, potentially confounding age-related changes in expanded clonotypes. Conclusive comparison of naive and antigen-experienced compartments was prevented by the profiling of bulk unsorted PBMCs. There was a strong correlation between observed TCR beta diversity and the percentage of naive T cells measured by flow cytometry.

Sequenced material: blood. Recombination linked TRBV20-1 to TRBJ2-3, and 8 bases in between align with TRBD2. The sequence was collected from an elderly man in good health. The CDR3 loop reads CSATSLAGGQDTQYF. The DNA sequence follows: TGCAGTGCTACCTCCCTCGCGGGGGGCCAGGATACGCAGTATTTT.